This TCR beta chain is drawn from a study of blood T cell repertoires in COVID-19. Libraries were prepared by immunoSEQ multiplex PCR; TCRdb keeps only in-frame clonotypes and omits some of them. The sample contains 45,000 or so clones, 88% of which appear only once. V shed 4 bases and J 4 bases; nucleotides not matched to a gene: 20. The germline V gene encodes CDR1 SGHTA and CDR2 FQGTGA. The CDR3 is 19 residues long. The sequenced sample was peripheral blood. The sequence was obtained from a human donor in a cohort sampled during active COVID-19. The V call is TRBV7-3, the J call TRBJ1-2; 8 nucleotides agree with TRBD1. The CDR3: CASSSQSLGQGGRPYGYTF. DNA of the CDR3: TGTGCCAGCAGCTCACAATCCCTAGGACAGGGAGGTAGACCCTATGGCTACACCTTC.